The TCR beta chain described here comes from a study of regulatory T cells in long-lasting Graves disease. Whole-study context: Over 5 years of antithyroid drugs with positive TSH receptor antibodies was taken to mean persistent Graves' disease. Points from the study as a whole: TRBV28, TRBJ1-2 and TRBJ2-5 emerged as the favored segments in persistent disease. TCR diversity in persistent Graves' patients was below that of newly diagnosed ones.

Time point reported: persistent/refractory GD, antithyroid drugs over 5 years with positive TRAb. PBMC RNA served as the TCR library source. Notes on this clonotype: The antigen remains undetermined. A much larger clonotype is one base distant, so this may be a read error.

CDR3 length: 14 amino acids. Germline assignment: CDR1 DFQATT and CDR2 SNEGSKA (reference sequence). V gave up 4 bases and J gave up 9 bases; unmatched junction bases: 11. Building of the TCR beta libraries involved iRepertoire HTBI primers and Arm-PCR of CDR3 regions. Original handling: Sample data revealed fewer than 70 TRBV and over 12 TRBJ segments. TCRdb independently ran MiXCR on the multiplex PCR reads; one entry per CDR3 protein. TCRdb's processing, not the authors' own work, is the source of the V and J calls. The profile shows a few hundred thousand distinct CDR3 sequences, about 22% of them singletons.

The sequenced sample was peripheral blood mononuclear cells (PBMCs), obtained when the disease was refractory, from a patient treated with antithyroid drugs. The chain uses TRBV20-1 and TRBJ2-7, with 11 positions matching TRBD2. This clonotype was obtained from a female donor with Graves disease. The CDR3 spells CSATPSGRPGGQYF. CDR3 nucleotide sequence: TGCAGTGCTACCCCTAGCGGGAGGCCCGGGGGGCAGTACTTC.